This T cell receptor beta chain originates from a study of blood T cell repertoires in COVID-19. Looking at the study overall: Acute and convalescent COVID-19 samples came from the United States, Italy and Spain. PBMCs, B-cell-depleted T cells, or T cells were the source of the cDNA or gDNA that made up the material.

Ages ranged from about 18 to 89 years, with residence in under 25 US areas. Study processing details: Using reference gene primer amplification, nucleated cell counts were estimated. Libraries were prepared by immunoSEQ multiplex PCR; TCRdb keeps only in-frame clonotypes and omits some of them. From that table come the V and J calls and clone size; the DNA was used to work out D and trimming. The profile covers about 140,000 clones, with roughly 79% appearing a single time and about 3.2% taken by the ten largest. Material for sequencing was PBMCs or T cells enriched from blood (not recorded which). The clonotype comes from a woman aged 50 to 60 who had recovered from COVID-19.

Here the CDR3 DNA reads TGCGCCAGCAGCCCGGGCGGACTAGCGAGGGGTGAGCAGTTCTTC. The encoded protein is CASSPGGLARGEQFF. This chain links TRBV5-1 with TRBJ2-1; 9 bases match TRBD2. Germline values: CDR1 SGHRS, CDR2 YFSETQ. The CDR3 has 15 amino acids. After removal of 4 bases from V and 9 bases from J, the junction contained 11 bases not matched to a gene.